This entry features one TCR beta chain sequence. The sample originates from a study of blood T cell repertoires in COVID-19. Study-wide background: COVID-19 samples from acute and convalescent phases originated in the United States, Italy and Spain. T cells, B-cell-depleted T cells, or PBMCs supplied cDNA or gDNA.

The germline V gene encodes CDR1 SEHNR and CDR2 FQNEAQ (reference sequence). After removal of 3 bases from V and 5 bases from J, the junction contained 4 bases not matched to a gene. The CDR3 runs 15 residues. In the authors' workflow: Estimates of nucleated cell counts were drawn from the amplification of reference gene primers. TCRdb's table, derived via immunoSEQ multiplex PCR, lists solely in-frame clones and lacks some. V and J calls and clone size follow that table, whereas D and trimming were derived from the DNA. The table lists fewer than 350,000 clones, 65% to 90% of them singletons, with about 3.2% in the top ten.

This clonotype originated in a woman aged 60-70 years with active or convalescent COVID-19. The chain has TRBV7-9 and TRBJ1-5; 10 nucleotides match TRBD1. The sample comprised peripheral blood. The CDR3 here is CASSLEGQGDQPQHF. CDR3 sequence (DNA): TGTGCCAGCAGCTTGGAAGGACAGGGGGATCAGCCCCAGCATTTT.